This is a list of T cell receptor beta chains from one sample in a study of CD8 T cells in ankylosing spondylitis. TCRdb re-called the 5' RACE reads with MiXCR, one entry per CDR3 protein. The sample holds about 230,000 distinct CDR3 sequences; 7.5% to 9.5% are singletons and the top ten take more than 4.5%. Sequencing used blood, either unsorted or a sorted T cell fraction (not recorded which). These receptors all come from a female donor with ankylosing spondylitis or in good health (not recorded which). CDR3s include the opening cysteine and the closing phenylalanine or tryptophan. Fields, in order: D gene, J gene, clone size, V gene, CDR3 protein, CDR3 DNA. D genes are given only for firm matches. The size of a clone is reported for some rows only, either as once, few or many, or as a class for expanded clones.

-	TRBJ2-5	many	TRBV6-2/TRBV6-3	CASSTPLATYGEGETQYF	TGTGCCAGCAGTACCCCGCTAGCGACCTATGGGGAAGGAGAGACCCAGTACTTC
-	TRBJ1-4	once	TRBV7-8	CASSLRSRATNEKLFF	TGTGCCAGCAGCTTACGCTCGCGAGCAACTAATGAAAAACTGTTTTTT
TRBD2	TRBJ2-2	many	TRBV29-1	CSATGLAGTGELFF	TGCAGCGCCACAGGACTAGCGGGGACCGGGGAGCTGTTTTTT
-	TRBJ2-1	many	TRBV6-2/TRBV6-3	CASSWGTPSNEQFF	TGTGCCAGCAGTTGGGGGACCCCCTCAAATGAGCAGTTCTTC
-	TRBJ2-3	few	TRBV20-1	CSARAGRGVSTDTQYF	TGCAGTGCTAGGGCCGGTAGGGGGGTTAGCACAGATACGCAGTATTTT
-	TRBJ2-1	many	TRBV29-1	CSVAWTYYNEQFF	TGCAGCGTTGCGTGGACATACTACAATGAGCAGTTCTTC
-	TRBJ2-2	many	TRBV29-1	CSVLLGETNTGELFF	TGCAGCGTCCTGCTCGGGGAAACGAACACCGGGGAGCTGTTTTTT
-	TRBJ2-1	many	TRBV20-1	CSLSGTPYSYNEQFF	TGCAGCTTATCCGGGACCCCATACTCCTACAATGAGCAGTTCTTC
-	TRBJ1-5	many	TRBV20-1	CSARAGPGQPQHF	TGCAGTGCTAGAGCAGGACCGGGGCAGCCCCAGCATTTT
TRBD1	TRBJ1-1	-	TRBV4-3	CASSDRQGLYTEAFF	TGCGCCAGCAGCGACAGACAGGGGTTATACACTGAAGCTTTCTTT
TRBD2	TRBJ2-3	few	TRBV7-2	CASSLVASGHGEDTQYF	TGTGCCAGCAGCTTAGTGGCTAGCGGGCATGGGGAGGATACGCAGTATTTT
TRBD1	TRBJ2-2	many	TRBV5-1	CASSRDSRGPGELFF	TGCGCCAGCAGCAGGGACAGCCGCGGCCCCGGGGAGCTGTTTTTT
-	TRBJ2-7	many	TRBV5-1	CASSLNAGQTWEQYF	TGCGCCAGCAGCTTGAATGCGGGTCAGACGTGGGAGCAGTACTTC
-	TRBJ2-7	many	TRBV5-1	CASSLGTGPSYEQYF	TGCGCCAGCAGCTTGGGGACTGGACCATCCTACGAGCAGTACTTC
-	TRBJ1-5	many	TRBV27	CASSLLGGSNQPQHF	TGTGCCAGCAGTTTATTGGGAGGGAGCAATCAGCCCCAGCATTTT
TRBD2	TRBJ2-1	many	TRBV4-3	CASSQGLAATLYNEQFF	TGCGCCAGCAGCCAGGGACTAGCGGCCACCCTATACAATGAGCAGTTCTTC
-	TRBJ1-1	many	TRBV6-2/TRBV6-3	CASREPGTEAFF	TGTGCCAGCCGGGAACCCGGGACTGAAGCTTTCTTT
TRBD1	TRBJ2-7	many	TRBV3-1	CASSFEGASYEQYF	TGTGCCAGCAGCTTTGAGGGGGCCTCCTACGAGCAGTACTTC
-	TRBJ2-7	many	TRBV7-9	CASSLEGINEQYF	TGTGCCAGCAGCTTAGAGGGGATCAACGAGCAGTACTTC
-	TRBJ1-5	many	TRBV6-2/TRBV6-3	CASNEVRRQPQHF	TGTGCCAGCAACGAGGTCCGGCGGCAGCCCCAGCATTTT
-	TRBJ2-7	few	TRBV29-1	CSVEDSTGVGYEQYF	TGCAGCGTTGAAGACTCCACAGGTGTCGGCTACGAGCAGTACTTC
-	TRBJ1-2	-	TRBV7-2	CASSLQTRNYGYTF	TGTGCCAGCAGCTTACAAACCAGAAACTATGGCTACACCTTC
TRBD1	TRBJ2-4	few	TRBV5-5	CASSVDRSYSAKNIQYF	TGTGCCAGCAGCGTGGACAGGTCTTATTCGGCCAAAAACATTCAGTACTTC
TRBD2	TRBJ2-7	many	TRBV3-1	CASSHLAGDNEQYF	TGTGCCAGCAGCCATCTAGCGGGAGACAACGAGCAGTACTTC
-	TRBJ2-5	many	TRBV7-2	CASSSNTRRETQYF	TGTGCCAGCAGCTCCAACACCCGGAGGGAGACCCAGTACTTC
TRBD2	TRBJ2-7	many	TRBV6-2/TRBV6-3	CASSYERETYEQYF	TGTGCCAGCAGTTACGAGCGGGAAACCTACGAGCAGTACTTC
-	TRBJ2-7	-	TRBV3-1	CASSQERGYRANEQYF	TGTGCCAGCAGCCAAGAGAGGGGGTACAGGGCCAACGAGCAGTACTTC
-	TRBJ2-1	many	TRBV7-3	CASSPRSGSSGTSYNEQFF	TGTGCCAGCAGCCCCCGGAGTGGATCGAGCGGGACATCCTACAATGAGCAGTTCTTC
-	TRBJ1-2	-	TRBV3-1	CASSQEGTAMGNTF	TGTGCCAGCAGCCAAGAAGGGACGGCCATGGGAAACACCTTC
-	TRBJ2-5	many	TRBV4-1	CASSQDGASTGTQYF	TGCGCCAGCAGCCAAGATGGGGCTTCAACAGGGACCCAGTACTTC
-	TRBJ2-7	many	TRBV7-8	CASSRGSEIYEQYF	TGTGCCAGCAGCCGGGGGAGCGAGATCTACGAGCAGTACTTC
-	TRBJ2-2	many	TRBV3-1	CASSQARGFTGELFF	TGTGCCAGCAGCCAGGCCCGGGGTTTCACCGGGGAGCTGTTTTTT
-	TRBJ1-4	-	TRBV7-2	CASSLRRGSANEKLFF	TGTGCCAGCAGCTTAAGAAGGGGGTCAGCTAATGAAAAACTGTTTTTT
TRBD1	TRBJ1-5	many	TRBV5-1	CASSRTGNSNQPQHF	TGCGCCAGCAGCCGGACAGGGAATAGCAATCAGCCCCAGCATTTT
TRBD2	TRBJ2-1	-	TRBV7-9	CASKTSGSYNEQFF	TGTGCCAGCAAGACTAGCGGGAGCTACAATGAGCAGTTCTTC
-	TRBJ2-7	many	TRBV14	CASSQDQRTGLFHEQYF	TGTGCCAGCAGCCAAGATCAGAGAACAGGACTTTTCCACGAGCAGTACTTC
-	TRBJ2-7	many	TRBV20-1	CSALDPGLPLSYEQYF	TGCAGTGCTCTAGATCCGGGACTCCCCTTATCCTACGAGCAGTACTTC
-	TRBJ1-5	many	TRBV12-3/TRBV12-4	CASSGEGSNQPQHF	TGTGCCAGCAGTGGCGAGGGCAGCAATCAGCCCCAGCATTTT
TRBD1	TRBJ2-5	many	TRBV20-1	CSASRAGGAETQYF	TGCAGTGCTAGTCGGGCAGGGGGAGCAGAGACCCAGTACTTC
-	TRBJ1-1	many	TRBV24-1	CATSDLNTEAFF	TGTGCCACCTCAGATCTGAACACTGAAGCTTTCTTT
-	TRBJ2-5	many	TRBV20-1	CSARDFGVETQYF	TGCAGTGCTAGAGATTTCGGGGTAGAGACCCAGTACTTC
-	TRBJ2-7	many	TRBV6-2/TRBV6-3	CASSRVTYEQYF	TGTGCCAGCAGTCGAGTAACCTACGAGCAGTACTTC
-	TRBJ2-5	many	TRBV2	CASSLAGRQETQYF	TGTGCCAGCAGTCTGGCGGGAAGGCAAGAGACCCAGTACTTC
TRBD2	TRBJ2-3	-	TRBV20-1	CCARVWTSGSADTQYF	TGCTGTGCTAGAGTGTGGACTAGCGGGAGCGCAGATACGCAGTATTTT
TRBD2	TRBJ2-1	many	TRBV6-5	CASSYSLLAGVPHEQFF	TGTGCCAGCAGTTACTCCCTACTAGCGGGAGTCCCCCATGAGCAGTTCTTC
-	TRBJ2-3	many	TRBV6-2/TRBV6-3	CAVGGATDTQYF	TGTGCCGTAGGGGGGGCCACAGATACGCAGTATTTT
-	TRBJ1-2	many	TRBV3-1	CASSQDEDRDNYGYTF	TGTGCCAGCAGCCAAGATGAGGACCGAGATAACTATGGCTACACCTTC
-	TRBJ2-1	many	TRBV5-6	CASSPGPGLYNEQFF	TGTGCCAGCAGTCCGGGACCCGGGCTATACAATGAGCAGTTCTTC
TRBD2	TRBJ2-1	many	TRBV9	CASSYGLGRNEQFF	TGTGCCAGCAGCTATGGACTAGGTCGCAATGAGCAGTTCTTC
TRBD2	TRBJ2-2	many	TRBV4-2	CASGPAGANTGELFF	TGTGCCAGCGGCCCAGCGGGAGCGAACACCGGGGAGCTGTTTTTT
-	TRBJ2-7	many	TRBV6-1	CASSAGAVLDEQYF	TGTGCCAGCAGCGCCGGTGCGGTCCTGGACGAGCAGTACTTC
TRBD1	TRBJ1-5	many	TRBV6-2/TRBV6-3	CASAAGGFGNNQPQHF	TGTGCCAGCGCGGCAGGGGGGTTTGGTAACAATCAGCCCCAGCATTTT
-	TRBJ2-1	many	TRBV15	CATSRARGEWDEQFF	TGTGCCACCAGCAGGGCTAGGGGAGAGTGGGATGAGCAGTTCTTC